This T cell receptor beta chain was sequenced during a study of OX40 agonist ivuxolimab in advanced cancers. Background on the study: Of the patients, three showed partial responses, one with hepatocellular carcinoma and two with cutaneous melanoma.

The CDR3 covers 13 residues. V was cut by 7 bases and J by 10 bases, with 14 bases left in between. CDR1 is MNHEY, CDR2 SMNVEV, per germline (reference sequence). Systemic immunosuppression or a history of autoimmune disease excluded patients. The investigators sampled blood at baseline, at cycle 4 day 1, and at cycle 7 day 1. Only in-frame clones appear in the TCRdb table, and some are missing; sequencing was by immunoSEQ multiplex PCR. Found here are some 140,000 clones, about nine tenths of them singletons; the top ten hold approximately 1%. Sample: CD4+ or CD8+ T cells sorted from blood, taken in a trial of the OX40 agonist ivuxolimab. The gene calls are TRBV27 and TRBJ1-6; D is uncertain. The TCR was taken from an adult with an advanced solid tumor such as melanoma, head and neck, liver or kidney cancer. The CDR3 DNA sequence: TGTGCCAGCAACTACCGGGGTGGCTCACCCCTCCACTTT. Protein sequence: CASNYRGGSPLHF.